Given below is one T cell receptor beta chain in context. TCRdb's copy holds only in-frame clones and misses some; the assay was immunoSEQ multiplex PCR. The sample yields about 56,000 clones, around 95% seen once. The V end was cut by 5 bases, the J end by 3 bases, with 10 bases between. The CDR3 runs to 13 residues. Germline CDR1 reads LNHNV; CDR2 reads YYDKDF (reference sequence). The data are from a study of technical replicates of blood from a few donors. The specimen was PBMCs. The chain uses TRBV15 and TRBJ1-1; D remains ambiguous. The TCR comes from a human donor in good health. Some clones in this sample may be carry-over from other donors' samples. This chain's CDR3 is CATSHTRDTEAFF. DNA for the CDR3: TGTGCCACCAGCCACACTAGGGACACTGAAGCTTTCTTT.